This TCR beta chain originates from a study of Ad26.COV2.S vaccination and SARS-CoV-2 variants. Repertoires were generated with immunoSEQ multiplex PCR, while TCRdb's copy carries only in-frame clones and drops some. Of fewer than 150,000 clones in the sample, roughly 89% were seen once. Germline CDR1 and CDR2: SGDLS and YYNGEE. V trimming: 4 bases; J trimming: 2 bases; junction bases outside the gene matches: 8. This CDR3 has 16 residues. This sequence originates from a human donor who had recovered from COVID-19. The sequenced sample was peripheral blood, obtained after recovery from COVID-19. V usage is TRBV9 and J usage is TRBJ1-3; 8 nucleotides line up with TRBD1. CDR3 loop: CASSTRQGRTGNTIYF. The CDR3 nucleotides read TGTGCCAGCAGCACCCGACAGGGGCGAACTGGAAACACCATATATTTT.